Listed below are T cell receptor beta chains from one sample, sequenced in a study of beta chain features in type 1 diabetes. Here immunoSEQ multiplex PCR was the method, and the copy in TCRdb shows in-frame clones only, minus some. The table has 140,000 to 150,000 clones, 8.5% to 12% seen once. The specimen sequenced was naive CD4+ T cells from blood. The receptors were sampled from a man between 18 and 29 years old in good health. Each CDR3 is given without its conserved first and last residue.

11	TRBV6-5	ASNPGGATEAF
12	TRBV7-9	ASRLTGSGAEAF
11	TRBV28	ASSLGQGGSLY
14	TRBV5-6	ASSLVFLADYNEQF
12	TRBV11-3	ASSQRDKTYEQY
11	TRBV7-7	ASSAGTGYEQY
12	TRBV18	ASSPGGMNTEAF
13	TRBV5-6	ASSLPDRGLETQY
15	TRBV27	ASSSPGTGVYTGELF
14	TRBV18	ASSSRGVSGANVLT
11	TRBV7-9	ASRLLPGYEQY
11	TRBV11-3	ASSLSGTDTQY
11	TRBV5-1	ASSQGSSYEQY
12	TRBV19	ASSTDRHNQPQH
13	TRBV7-2	ASSLEQGARYEQF
12	TRBV4-2	ASSPRTGDQPQH
15	TRBV4-2	ASSPYLLAGGAREQF
13	TRBV19	ASRDRGSFTDTQY
12	TRBV2	ASKEQTANTEAF
13	TRBV25-1	ASSDHGQGDYEQY
14	TRBV7-9	ASSPPEGGVRNTIY
13	TRBV7-8	ASSLAREAAQPQH
18	TRBV4-3	ASSPRTSGLRLPSTDTQY
14	TRBV9	ASSPSPTSGGAEQF
9	TRBV28	ASSGTLGYT
11	TRBV15	ATSPRRGETQY
13	TRBV30	AWSVGQGLPSEQY
14	TRBV19	ASSIASETGSYEQY
12	TRBV7-2	ASSLRGRDQPQH
14	TRBV5-6	ASSYFEGRAKNIQY
15	TRBV4-1	ASSPRVIGTNSYEQY
13	TRBV5-5	ASREGTGLPYGYT
14	TRBV28	ASSLSGALANYGYT
9	TRBV19	ASSTYKTQY
13	TRBV7-2	ASSLSRGATDTQY
10	TRBV6-1	ASRVTEETQY
14	TRBV9	ASSASPGGEGNEQF
9	TRBV20-1	SAVPEETQY